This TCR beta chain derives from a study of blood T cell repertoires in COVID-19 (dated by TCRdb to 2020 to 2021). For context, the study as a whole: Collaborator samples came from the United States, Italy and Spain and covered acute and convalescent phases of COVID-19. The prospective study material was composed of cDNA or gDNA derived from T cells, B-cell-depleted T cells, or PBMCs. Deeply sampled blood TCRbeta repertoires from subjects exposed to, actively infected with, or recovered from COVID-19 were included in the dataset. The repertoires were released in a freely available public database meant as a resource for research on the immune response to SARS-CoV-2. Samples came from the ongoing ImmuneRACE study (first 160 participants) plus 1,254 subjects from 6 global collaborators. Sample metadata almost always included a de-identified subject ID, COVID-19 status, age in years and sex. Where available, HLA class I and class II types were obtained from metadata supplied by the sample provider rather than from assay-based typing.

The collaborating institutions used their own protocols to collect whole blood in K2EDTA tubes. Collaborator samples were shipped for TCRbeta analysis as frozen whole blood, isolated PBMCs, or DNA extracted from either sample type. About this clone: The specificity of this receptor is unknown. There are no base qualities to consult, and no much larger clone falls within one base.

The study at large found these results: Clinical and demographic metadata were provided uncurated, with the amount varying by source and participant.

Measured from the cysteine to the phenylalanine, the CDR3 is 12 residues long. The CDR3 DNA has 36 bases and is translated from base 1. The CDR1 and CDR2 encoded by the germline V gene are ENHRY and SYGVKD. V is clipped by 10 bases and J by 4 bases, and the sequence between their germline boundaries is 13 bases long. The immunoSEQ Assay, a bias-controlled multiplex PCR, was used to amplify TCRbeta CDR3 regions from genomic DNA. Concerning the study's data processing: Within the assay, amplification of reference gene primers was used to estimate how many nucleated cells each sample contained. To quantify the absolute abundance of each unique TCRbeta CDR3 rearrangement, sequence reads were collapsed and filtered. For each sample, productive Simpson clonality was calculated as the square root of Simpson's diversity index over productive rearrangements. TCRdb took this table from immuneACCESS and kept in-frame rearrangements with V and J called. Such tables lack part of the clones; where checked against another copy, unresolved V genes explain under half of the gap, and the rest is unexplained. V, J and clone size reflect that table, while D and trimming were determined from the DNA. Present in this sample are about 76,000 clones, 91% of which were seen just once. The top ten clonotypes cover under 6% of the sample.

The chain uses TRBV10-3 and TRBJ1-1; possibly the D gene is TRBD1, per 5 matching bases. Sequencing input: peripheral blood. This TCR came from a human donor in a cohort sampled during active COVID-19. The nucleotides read TGTGCCACCAGGGAAGAGGGCACTGAAGCTTTCTTT. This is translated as CATREEGTEAFF.